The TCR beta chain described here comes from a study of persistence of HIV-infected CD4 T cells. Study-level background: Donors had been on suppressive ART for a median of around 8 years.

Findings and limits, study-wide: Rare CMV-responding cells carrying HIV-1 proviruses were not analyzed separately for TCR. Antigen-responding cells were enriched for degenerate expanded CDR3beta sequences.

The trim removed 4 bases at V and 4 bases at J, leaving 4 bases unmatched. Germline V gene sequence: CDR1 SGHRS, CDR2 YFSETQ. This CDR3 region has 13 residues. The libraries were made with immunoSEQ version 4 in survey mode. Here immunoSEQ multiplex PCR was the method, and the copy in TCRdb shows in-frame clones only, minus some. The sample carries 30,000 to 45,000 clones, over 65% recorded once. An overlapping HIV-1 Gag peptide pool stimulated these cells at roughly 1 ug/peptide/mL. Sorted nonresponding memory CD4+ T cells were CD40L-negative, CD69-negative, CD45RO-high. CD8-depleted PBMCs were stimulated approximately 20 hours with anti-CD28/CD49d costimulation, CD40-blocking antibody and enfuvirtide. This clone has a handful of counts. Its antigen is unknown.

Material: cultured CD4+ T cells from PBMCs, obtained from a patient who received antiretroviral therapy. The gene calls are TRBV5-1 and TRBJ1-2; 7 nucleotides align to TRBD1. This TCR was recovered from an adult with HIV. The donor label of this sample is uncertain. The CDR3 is CASSAQGTYGYTF. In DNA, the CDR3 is TGCGCCAGCAGCGCACAGGGGACCTATGGCTACACCTTC.